The 12 T cell receptor beta chains presented below share a single source sample, sequenced in a study of shared clonotypes between healthy human individuals. TCRdb's table, derived via immunoSEQ multiplex PCR, lists solely in-frame clones and lacks some. The repertoire holds just over 2,000,000 clones, with about 95% as singletons. Naive CD8 cells were CD45RO-negative, positively selected for CCR7, excluding terminally differentiated effector memory CD45RA+ cells. The sample taken for sequencing was naive CD8+ T cells sorted from blood. These receptors were obtained from a man between 18 and 35 years old in good health.

The genes are TRBV6-6 and TRBJ1-1, with 8 bases lining up with TRBD1. V lost 8 bases, J lost 7 bases, and 9 bases stayed unmatched. The CDR3 extends over 13 amino acids. Germline values: CDR1 MNHNY, CDR2 SVGAGI (reference sequence). The CDR3, as DNA: TGTGCCAGCCACACCGGGACAGGACATGAAGCTTTCTTT. Its translation is CASHTGTGHEAFF.

This chain links TRBV4-1 with TRBJ1-5, with a tentative D call TRBD1 (6 bases). The germline CDR1 and CDR2 sequences are MGHRA and YSYEKL. V lost 1 base and J 4 bases, leaving 11 bases between the germline ends. There are 15 residues in the CDR3. CDR3 nucleotides: TGCGCCAGCAGCCAAGTGAAGGGGACAAATCAGCCCCAGCATTTT. This gives the protein CASSQVKGTNQPQHF.

The rearrangement joins TRBV4-2 to TRBJ1-2; tentatively, D is TRBD1 (6 bases). Trimming left V 6 bases short and J 5 bases short, with 13 bases between. The CDR3 length is 13 residues. Germline V lookup: CDR1 LGHNA, CDR2 YNFKEQ. CDR3 amino acids: CASRRAGEYGYTF. The DNA for the CDR3 is TGTGCCAGCAGACGGGCAGGGGAATATGGCTACACCTTC.

V gene TRBV5-8 combines with J gene TRBJ2-7, with D tentatively TRBD1 or TRBD2 (5 bases each). The length of the CDR3 is 14 residues. CDR1 and CDR2 from the germline V gene are SGHTS and YDEGEE. The V end was cut by 2 bases, the J end by 2 bases, with 11 bases between. The CDR3 DNA reads TGTGCCAGCAGCTTCCCGGGACGGACCTACGAGCAGTACTTC. Its protein product is CASSFPGRTYEQYF.

This chain connects TRBV11-2 to TRBJ2-3; D ambiguous. Per germline, CDR1 SGHAT and CDR2 FQNNGV. The CDR3 has 14 amino acids. Trimming removed 1 base at V and 6 bases at J, with 11 bases between. The chain's CDR3 is CASSLVEVTDTQYF. The CDR3 DNA follows: TGTGCCAGCAGCTTAGTTGAGGTTACGGATACGCAGTATTTT. The full variable domain, rest sourced from reference TRBV11-2 and TRBJ2-3, is EAGVAQSPRYKIIEKRQSVAFWCNPISGHATLYWYQQILGQGPKLLIQFQNNGVVDDSQLPKDRFSAERLKGVDSTLKIQPAKLEDSAVYLCASSLVEVTDTQYFGPGTRLTVL.

The rearrangement uses TRBV5-6 and TRBJ2-3; D uncertain. The V gene's germline CDR1 is SGHDT and CDR2 YYEEEE. V was shortened by 0 bases and J by 3 bases, with 14 bases between the two germline ends. The CDR3 spans 16 residues. The DNA of the CDR3 is TGTGCCAGCAGCTTGGATGGTAGGAGCCTGACAGATACGCAGTATTTT. Amino acids: CASSLDGRSLTDTQYF.

The V call is TRBV2, the J call TRBJ2-5; D assignment may be TRBD1 or TRBD2 (6 bases each). CDR1 and CDR2 from the germline V gene are SNHLY and FYNNEI. Trimming took off 9 bases at V and 5 bases at J, with 16 bases between the two ends. The CDR3 consists of 13 residues. CDR3 protein: CASSPGALETQYF. In DNA, the CDR3 is TGTGCCAGTTCTCCGGGGGCCTTGGAGACCCAGTACTTC.

The gene calls are TRBV11-2 and TRBJ1-2; 8 bases line up with TRBD1. In germline, CDR1 is SGHAT, CDR2 FQNNGV. With V trimmed by 5 bases and J by 3 bases, 5 bases remained unmatched. The CDR3 has 14 residues. The CDR3 nucleotides read TGTGCCAGCAGCCCAGGGGGCGAGGACTATGGCTACACCTTC. It translates to CASSPGGEDYGYTF. The entire variable domain, with the rest obtained from reference TRBV11-2 and TRBJ1-2, is as follows: EAGVAQSPRYKIIEKRQSVAFWCNPISGHATLYWYQQILGQGPKLLIQFQNNGVVDDSQLPKDRFSAERLKGVDSTLKIQPAKLEDSAVYLCASSPGGEDYGYTFGSGTRLTVV.

This sequence joins TRBV27 and TRBJ2-3; TRBD2 might be the D (5 bases). The CDR3 totals 15 residues. Germline CDR1 MNHEY, CDR2 SMNVEV (reference sequence). The germline V and J ends were trimmed by 6 bases and 4 bases, with 17 bases remaining between them. The CDR3: CASRIQDAGADTQYF. DNA for the CDR3: TGTGCCAGCAGGATCCAGGATGCCGGGGCAGATACGCAGTATTTT.

This chain connects TRBV27 to TRBJ1-6; perhaps TRBD1 as D (5 bases). This CDR3 is 17 amino acids long. Trimming shortened V by 6 bases and J by 0 bases, and 15 bases separated the two germline ends. Germline CDR1 is MNHEY and CDR2 is SMNVEV (reference sequence). CDR3 loop: CASSPWTGTSYNSPLHF. In nucleotides, the CDR3 is TGTGCCAGCAGCCCGTGGACGGGGACCTCCTATAATTCACCCCTCCACTTT.

V gene TRBV5-4 combines with J gene TRBJ1-6; the D is unclear. Germline V gene data show CDR1 as SGHNT and CDR2 as YYREEE (reference sequence). Trimming took off 0 bases at V and 7 bases at J, with 11 bases between the two ends. The CDR3 length is 15 residues. Here the CDR3 DNA reads TGTGCCAGCAGCTTGGAGGCGGAACCAAATTCACCCCTCCACTTT. Encoded protein: CASSLEAEPNSPLHF.

A word on this clone: The germline gene is not matched at one end of the junction; a read error may be the cause. The V call is TRBV5-6, the J call TRBJ1-1, with D hard to call. This CDR3 is 14 amino acids long. Germline loops: CDR1 SGHDT, CDR2 YYEEEE. The CDR3 coding sequence is TGTGCCAGCACCTTGTTTTTGTGGAACACTGAAGCTTTCTTT. It yields the protein CASTLFLWNTEAFF.